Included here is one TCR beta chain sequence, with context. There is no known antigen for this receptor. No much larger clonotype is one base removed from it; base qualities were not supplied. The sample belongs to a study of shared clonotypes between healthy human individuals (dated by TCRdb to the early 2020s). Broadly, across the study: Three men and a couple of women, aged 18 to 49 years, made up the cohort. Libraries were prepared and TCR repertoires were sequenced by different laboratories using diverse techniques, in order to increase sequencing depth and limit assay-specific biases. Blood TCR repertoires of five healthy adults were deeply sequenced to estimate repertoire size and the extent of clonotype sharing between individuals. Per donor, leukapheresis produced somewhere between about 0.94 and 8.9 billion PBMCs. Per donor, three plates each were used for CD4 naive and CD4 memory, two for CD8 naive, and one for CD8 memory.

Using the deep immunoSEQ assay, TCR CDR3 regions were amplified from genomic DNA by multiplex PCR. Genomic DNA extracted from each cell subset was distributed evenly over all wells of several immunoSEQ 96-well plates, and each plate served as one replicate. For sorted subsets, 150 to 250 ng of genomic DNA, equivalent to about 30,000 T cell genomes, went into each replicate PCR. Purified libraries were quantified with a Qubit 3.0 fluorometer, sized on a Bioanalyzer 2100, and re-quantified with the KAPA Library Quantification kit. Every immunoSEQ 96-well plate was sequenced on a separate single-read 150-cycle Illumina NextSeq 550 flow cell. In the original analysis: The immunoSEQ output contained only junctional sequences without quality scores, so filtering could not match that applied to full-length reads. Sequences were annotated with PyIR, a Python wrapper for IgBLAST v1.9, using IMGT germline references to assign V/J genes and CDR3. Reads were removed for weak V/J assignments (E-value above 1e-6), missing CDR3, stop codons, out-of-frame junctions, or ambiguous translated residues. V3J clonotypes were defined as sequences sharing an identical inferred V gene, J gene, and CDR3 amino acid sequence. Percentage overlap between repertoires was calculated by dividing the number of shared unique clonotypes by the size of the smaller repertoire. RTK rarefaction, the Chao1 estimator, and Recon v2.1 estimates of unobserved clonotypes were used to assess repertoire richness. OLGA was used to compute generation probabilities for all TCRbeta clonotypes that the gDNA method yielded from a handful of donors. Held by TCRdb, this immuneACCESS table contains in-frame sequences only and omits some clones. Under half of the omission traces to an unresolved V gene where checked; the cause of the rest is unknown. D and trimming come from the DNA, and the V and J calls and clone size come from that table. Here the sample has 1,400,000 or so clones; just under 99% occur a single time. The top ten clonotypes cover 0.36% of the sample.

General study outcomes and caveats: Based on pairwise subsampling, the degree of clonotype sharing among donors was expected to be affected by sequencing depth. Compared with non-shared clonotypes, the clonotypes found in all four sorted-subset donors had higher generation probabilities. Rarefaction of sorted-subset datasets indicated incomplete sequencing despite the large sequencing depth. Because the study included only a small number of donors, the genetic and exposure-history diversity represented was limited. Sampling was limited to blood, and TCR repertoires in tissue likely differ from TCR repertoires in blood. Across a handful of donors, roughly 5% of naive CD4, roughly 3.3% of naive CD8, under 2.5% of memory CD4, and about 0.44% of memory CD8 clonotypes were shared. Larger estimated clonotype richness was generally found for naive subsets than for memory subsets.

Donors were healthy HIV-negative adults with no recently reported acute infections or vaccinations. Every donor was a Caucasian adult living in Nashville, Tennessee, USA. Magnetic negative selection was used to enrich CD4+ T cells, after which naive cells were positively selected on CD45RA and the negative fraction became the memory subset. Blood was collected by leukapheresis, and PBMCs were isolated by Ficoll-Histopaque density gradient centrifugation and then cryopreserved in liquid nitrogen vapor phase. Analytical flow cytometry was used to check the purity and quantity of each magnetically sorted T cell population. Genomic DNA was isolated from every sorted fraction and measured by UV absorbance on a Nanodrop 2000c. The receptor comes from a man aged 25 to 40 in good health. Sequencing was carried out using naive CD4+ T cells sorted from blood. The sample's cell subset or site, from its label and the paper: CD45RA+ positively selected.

The CDR3 has the sequence CASSLDSIAGELFF. The DNA reads TGTGCCAGCAGCTTAGATTCGATAGCCGGGGAGCTGTTTTTT. The rearrangement joined TRBV11-1 to TRBJ2-2, with no D gene named confidently. CDR3 length: 14 amino acids, cysteine to phenylalanine. Only the CDR3 region is kept as DNA, spanning 42 bases read in frame from base 1. Sequences SGHAT (CDR1) and FQDESV (CDR2) are obtained from the germline V gene (reference sequence). V is clipped by 1 base and J by 6 bases, and the sequence between their germline boundaries is 9 bases long. With the rest looked up from the reference TRBV11-1 and TRBJ2-2 genes rather than sequenced, the full variable domain is EAEVAQSPRYKITEKSQAVAFWCDPISGHATLYWYRQILGQGPELLVQFQDESVVDDSQLPKDRFSAERLKGVDSTLKIQPAELGDSAMYLCASSLDSIAGELFFGEGSRLTVL.